The TCR beta chain described here comes from a study of response to subunit inactivated influenza vaccine. Study-level points and caveats: New T cells are recruited in small numbers by each seasonal influenza vaccination, according to the authors' suggestion.

Trimming removed 7 bases from V and 5 bases from J, with 19 bases in between. The germline V gene encodes CDR1 SQVTM and CDR2 ANQGSEA. This CDR3 is built from 14 residues. TCRdb reprocessed the RT-PCR reads with MiXCR, giving one entry per CDR3 protein. This table holds a few hundred thousand distinct CDR3 sequences, approximately 10% found once. This clonotype was found many times. The antigen remains undetermined. The V and J genes are TRBV29-1 and TRBJ2-3, with D perhaps TRBD1 or TRBD2 (5 bases each). Material: PBMCs from blood, obtained about 6 weeks after vaccination. The sequence was collected from a man aged 50 to 59 who received an inactivated influenza vaccine. In nucleotides, the CDR3 is TGCAGCGCCTCTCCCGGGGACGAGGGAGATACGCAGTATTTT. Residues: CSASPGDEGDTQYF.